These T cell receptor beta chains were read from a single sample in a study of beta chain features in type 1 diabetes. Data came from immunoSEQ multiplex PCR; TCRdb stores just in-frame clones and leaves some out. Of 630,000 or so clones listed, 11% to 15% were seen once; the top ten hold 0.03% to 0.045%. The specimen sequenced was naive CD4+ T cells from blood. Receptor source: a young man with type 1 diabetes. The CDR3 runs from the conserved cysteine through the conserved F or W.

TRBV29-1	TRBJ1-1	CSARGQRMNTEAFF
TRBV10-3	TRBJ2-1	CAISVPEQGYNEQFF
TRBV5-6	TRBJ2-5	CASSSGTTQETQYF
TRBV6-5	TRBJ2-7	CASTRTLSSYEQYF
TRBV28	TRBJ2-3	CASSSRRPPSTDTQYF
TRBV30	TRBJ2-5	CAWSGGSGDETQYF
TRBV9	TRBJ2-2	CASSQLAGVTGELFF
TRBV29-1	TRBJ2-3	CSGLVARHTDTQYF
TRBV30	TRBJ1-1	CAYRDRLNTEAFF
TRBV5-1	TRBJ1-1	CASSFAGQYTEAFF
TRBV29-1	TRBJ1-2	CSVDGFRGKNYGYTF
TRBV10-3	TRBJ2-3	CAISPGTTKLDTQYF
TRBV9	TRBJ2-1	CASSVTGQGGNEQFF
TRBV30	TRBJ2-7	CAWSWSGGSYEQYF
TRBV5-1	TRBJ2-1	CASSPLVGGSSYNEQFF
TRBV7-2	TRBJ1-1	CASQYSLNTEAFF
TRBV28	TRBJ2-7	CASSLLGTGGSYEQYF
TRBV19	TRBJ2-5	CASASGRTSGKETQYF
TRBV28	TRBJ2-7	CASGSSYEQYF
TRBV30	TRBJ1-1	CAWTGFFMNTEAFF
TRBV9	TRBJ2-2	CASSTGTLANTGELFF
TRBV5-1	TRBJ2-7	CASRPGTSGIIYEQYF
TRBV5-1	TRBJ1-1	CASSRTDGLNTEAFF
TRBV5-1	TRBJ2-5	CASSLGDRDQETQYF
TRBV30	TRBJ2-7	CAWSTGPYEQYF
TRBV4-1	TRBJ1-2	CASSQVGLAVAYGYTF
TRBV18	TRBJ2-1	CASSINEQFF
TRBV28	TRBJ2-5	CASYKGAWETQYF
TRBV30	TRBJ2-1	CAWRLSGGPFNEQFF
TRBV27	TRBJ2-7	CASSPSGGYEQYF
TRBV7-4	TRBJ2-1	CASSPPRENEQFF
TRBV7-9	TRBJ2-3	CASSLTKTGTGGTDTQYF
TRBV29-1	TRBJ1-1	CSVEGQDLEAFF
TRBV7-7	TRBJ2-1	CARTSGRDNEQFF
TRBV9	TRBJ2-7	CASSVGVITSGYSYEQYF
TRBV15	TRBJ1-2	CATSRDGKDGYTF
TRBV27	TRBJ2-7	CASSPPGTGGYEQYF
TRBV18	TRBJ1-1	CASLYRGSSTEAFF
TRBV14	TRBJ1-4	CASSQAVARFTNEKLFF
TRBV7-9	TRBJ1-1	CASSLIEGRTEAFF
TRBV7-6	TRBJ2-7	CASSREGQGAYEQYF